Sequencing of this T cell receptor (beta chain) was carried out in a study of Ad26.COV2.S vaccination and SARS-CoV-2 variants. Study as a whole: Each vaccinee took Ad26.COV2.S intramuscularly, once or twice 56 days apart. Study conclusions and caveats: The TCR-based breadth and depth measures might underestimate overall T cell responses. Ad26.COV2.S recipients had broader spike-specific TCRs (P = 0.0014).

The V gene's germline CDR1 is LGHDT and CDR2 YNNKEL (reference sequence). The length of the CDR3 is 17 residues. The V segment lost 1 base and the J segment 10 bases; nucleotides outside the gene matches: 10. The assay was immunoSEQ multiplex PCR, and TCRdb's table has in-frame clones only and misses some. The table has 300,000 to 450,000 clones, 70% to 90% seen once. The treatment is: 19 received Ad26.COV2.S at low or high dose, single or two shots; about 5 received placebo; per-sample allocation not given. Specimen acquisition occurred on day 63 following the initial vaccine or placebo injection. Wuhan-strain spike was delivered by a replication-incompetent Ad26 vector. About this clone: Its matching antigen is unknown.

This clonotype was obtained from a person aged 18-60 years who received the Ad26.COV2.S COVID-19 vaccine or a placebo. This specimen was peripheral blood, taken in a trial of Ad26.COV2.S vaccine versus placebo. The genes are TRBV3-1 (or the pseudogene TRBV3-2) and TRBJ1-6; TRBD1 aligns across 10 bases. CDR3 in amino acids: CASSQVLGQGTGSPLHF. CDR3 bases: TGTGCCAGCAGCCAAGTCCTGGGACAGGGGACTGGGTCACCCCTCCACTTT.